A selection of T cell receptor beta chains follows, all from one sample in a study of immune heterogeneity within non-small cell lung tumors. TCRdb passed the multiplex PCR reads through MiXCR, listing each CDR3 protein once. The sample lists more than 9,000 distinct CDR3 sequences; roughly 30% were seen once. The sample was lung tumor tissue. These receptors originate from a woman in her fifties or sixties with non-small cell lung cancer. The CDR3 runs from the conserved cysteine through the conserved F or W. D genes are given only for firm matches. The listing skips clone size in some rows; elsewhere it reads once, few, many or a size class.

clone_size	d_call	v_call	j_call	cdr3_nt	cdr3_aa
many	TRBD1	TRBV5-1	TRBJ2-5	TGCGCCAGCACCAGACAGGGGAGTAGTCGGGAGACCCAGTACTTC	CASTRQGSSRETQYF
.	.	TRBV10-3	TRBJ1-5	TGTGCCATCAGCGAAGGACAGAGCAATCAGCCCCAGCATTTT	CAISEGQSNQPQHF
many	.	TRBV7-8	TRBJ1-4	TGTGCCAGCAGCCCAGGGAGGGGACGGGAAAAACTGTTTTTT	CASSPGRGREKLFF
many	.	TRBV11-2	TRBJ2-1	TGTGCCAGCAGCCCGAGGGGAGGAGTGACTAGCAATGAGCAGTTCTTC	CASSPRGGVTSNEQFF
many	.	TRBV4-2	TRBJ2-2	TGTGCCAGCAGCCGTGGACAAGCGAACACCGGGGAGCTGTTTTTT	CASSRGQANTGELFF
.	TRBD2	TRBV11-2	TRBJ2-1	TGTGCCAGCAGCTTAGTGGGACTAGCGGAAGACAATGAGCAGTTCTTC	CASSLVGLAEDNEQFF
many	.	TRBV3-1	TRBJ1-4	TGTGCCAGCAGCCAAGGCCTGGAGGCTCCGGGAAAACTGTTTTTT	CASSQGLEAPGKLFF
few	TRBD1	TRBV5-6	TRBJ1-3	TGTGCCAGCAGCCTGAGGGACAGGATCTCTGGAAACACCATATATTTT	CASSLRDRISGNTIYF
.	.	TRBV19	TRBJ1-5	TGTGCCAGTAGTATAGGGGATAGCAATCAGCCCCAGCATTTT	CASSIGDSNQPQHF
few	.	TRBV4-3	TRBJ1-6	TGCGCCAGCAGCCAAGATCGGGGGAGAGCGTCACCCCTCCACTTT	CASSQDRGRASPLHF
.	.	TRBV20-1	TRBJ2-5	TGCAGTGCTAGATTGTTGGCGGTGGGGGGAGAGACCCAGTACTTC	CSARLLAVGGETQYF
.	TRBD2	TRBV29-1	TRBJ2-1	TGCAGCGTTGAAGGGGCTAGCGGAGCGTACTCCTACAATGAGCAGTTCTTC	CSVEGASGAYSYNEQFF
.	.	TRBV4-3	TRBJ1-3	TGCGCCAGCAGCCCTAACAGCTCTGGAAACACCATATATTTT	CASSPNSSGNTIYF
.	.	TRBV2	TRBJ1-1	TGTGCCAGCAGCTGCGGACTTTCCAACACTGAAGCTTTCTTT	CASSCGLSNTEAFF
.	TRBD2	TRBV7-9	TRBJ2-7	TGTGCCAGCAGCTTGGAGGGGTCGACTAGCGAGAACGAGCAGTACTTC	CASSLEGSTSENEQYF
.	.	TRBV6-2/TRBV6-3	TRBJ1-3	TGTGCCAGCAGCCGGGACGGATACTCTGGAAACACCATATATTTT	CASSRDGYSGNTIYF
many	.	TRBV6-2/TRBV6-3	TRBJ2-1	TGTGCCAGCCACCCCCCCTTTCGCGTCAATGAGCAGTTCTTC	CASHPPFRVNEQFF
few	.	TRBV11-2	TRBJ2-7	TGTGCCAGCAGCTCCGATCGGGGAATTACCTACGAGCAGTACTTC	CASSSDRGITYEQYF
many	.	TRBV6-1	TRBJ2-6	TGTGCCAGCAGTGAAAGGGGGGTGGGACAGAATCCCTCTGGGGCCAACGTCCTGACTTTC	CASSERGVGQNPSGANVLTF
.	TRBD1	TRBV5-1	TRBJ1-1	TGCGCCAGCAGCTTGGCGGTCAGGGGGTTTTGGACTGAAGCTTTCTTT	CASSLAVRGFWTEAFF
few	TRBD1	TRBV5-4	TRBJ2-7	TGTGCCAGCACCCCCGGACAGGGGGACTACGAGCAGTGCTTC	CASTPGQGDYEQCF
few	.	TRBV6-1	TRBJ2-1	TGTGCCAGCATCCTCGGCCAGCAATACAATGAGCAGTTCTTC	CASILGQQYNEQFF
.	.	TRBV20-1	TRBJ2-1	TGCAGCGGGCTTGGAGAGGTTGAGCAGTTCTTC	CSGLGEVEQFF
medium-sized	.	TRBV6-5	TRBJ1-1	TGTGCCAGCAGTTACTCGATTGGGGCCGGGGGGACTGAAGCTTTCTTT	CASSYSIGAGGTEAFF
few	.	TRBV6-1	TRBJ1-2	TGTGCCAGCAGTAAACAAGGGGGGCTTTCCTATGGCTACACCTTC	CASSKQGGLSYGYTF
many	.	TRBV9	TRBJ2-7	TGTGCCAGCAGCCGAGACAGAGCCTCCTACGAGCAGTACTTC	CASSRDRASYEQYF
.	.	TRBV11-2	TRBJ2-1	TGTGCCAGCAGGGCAACTTGGGTGAGGGGCTCCTACAATGAGCAGTTCTTC	CASRATWVRGSYNEQFF
.	TRBD2	TRBV20-1	TRBJ2-7	TGCAGTACTATAGACACCGGACTAGCGGGGGGCTACGAGCAGTACTTC	CSTIDTGLAGGYEQYF
.	TRBD2	TRBV6-1	TRBJ2-7	TGTGCCAGCAGTGAGACTAGCGGGACCTACGAGCAGTACTTC	CASSETSGTYEQYF
.	TRBD2	TRBV28	TRBJ2-7	TGTGCCAGCAACCGGGGCCCTAGCGGGATTTCCGAGCAGTACTTC	CASNRGPSGISEQYF
few	.	TRBV9	TRBJ2-7	TGTGCCAGCAGCACCGAAGTATCGAACCCTACGAAGCAGTACTTC	CASSTEVSNPTKQYF
medium-sized	TRBD1	TRBV12-3/TRBV12-4	TRBJ1-6	TGTGCCAGCAAACGGACAGGGGGCGACTCCTATAATTCACCCCTCCACTTT	CASKRTGGDSYNSPLHF
many	.	TRBV5-8	TRBJ2-1	TGTGCCAGCAGCTTTCTCCGAGGCTCCTACAATGAGCAGTTCTTC	CASSFLRGSYNEQFF
few	TRBD2	TRBV4-1	TRBJ2-1	TGCGCCAGCAGCCATCTAGCGGGAGCCAACAATGAGCAGTTCTTC	CASSHLAGANNEQFF
few	.	TRBV7-9	TRBJ2-7	TGTGCCAGCAGCTCCCAGGGGGGGCAGTACTTC	CASSSQGGQYF
many	.	TRBV6-2/TRBV6-3	TRBJ2-2	TGTGCCAGCAGGCCCTCCCCCCCCTTCACCGGGGAGCTGTTTTTT	CASRPSPPFTGELFF
medium-sized	TRBD2	TRBV20-1	TRBJ2-7	TGCAGTGCTAGAGATGTGCTAGCGGGAGTTCGGTCCTACGAGCAGTACTTC	CSARDVLAGVRSYEQYF
few	TRBD1	TRBV5-1	TRBJ1-1	TGCGCCAGCCGCGTCGTACAGGGGGTCATCCTAAACACTGAAGCTTTCTTT	CASRVVQGVILNTEAFF
medium-sized	.	TRBV3-1	TRBJ1-5	TGTGCCAGCAGCCAGACCAGGGATCAGCCCCAGCATTTT	CASSQTRDQPQHF
medium-sized	TRBD1	TRBV10-3	TRBJ2-7	TGTGCCATCAGTGAGGGGGGGACAGGGACCTACGAGCAGTACTTC	CAISEGGTGTYEQYF
medium-sized	.	TRBV9	TRBJ1-6	TGTGCCAGCGGTTCACCCCTCCACTTT	CASGSPLHF
large	TRBD2	TRBV24-1	TRBJ2-1	TGTGCCACCAGTGATTTGAAGCGGGAGGAGGGTGAGCAGTTCTTC	CATSDLKREEGEQFF
many	.	TRBV4-1	TRBJ2-1	TGCGCCAGCAGCCAAGCGAGACAGTCTGGTGAGCAGTTCTTC	CASSQARQSGEQFF
medium-sized	TRBD1	TRBV6-1	TRBJ1-2	TGTGCCAGCAGCGAATCCGTGGGACAGGGGGTTGGGGGCTACACCTTC	CASSESVGQGVGGYTF
.	.	TRBV20-1	TRBJ1-5	TGCAGTGCTAGAAAGGGCAATCAGCCCCAGCATTTT	CSARKGNQPQHF
.	TRBD1	TRBV14	TRBJ1-2	TGTGCCAGCAGCCATACTATGACAGGGGGCCATGGCTACACCTTC	CASSHTMTGGHGYTF
many	TRBD1	TRBV6-1	TRBJ2-7	TGTGCCAGCAGGGGGACAGGGCTCCACGAGCAGTACTTC	CASRGTGLHEQYF
many	.	TRBV28	TRBJ2-5	TGTGCCAGCAGTTCTTTGCAGGGGCGGGAGACCCAGTACTTC	CASSSLQGRETQYF
medium-sized	.	TRBV7-8	TRBJ2-1	TGTGCCAGCAGCTTATTTTTCAGCTCCTACAATGAGCAGTTCTTC	CASSLFFSSYNEQFF
many	.	TRBV20-1	TRBJ1-1	TGCAGTCCCCGGCGGGCAGGGGCTTCTCTGAACACTGAAGCTTTCTTT	CSPRRAGASLNTEAFF
many	.	TRBV7-2	TRBJ1-4	TGTGCCAGCAGCTCAAAAAGGGACGGAGCTTTTGAAAAACTGTTTTTT	CASSSKRDGAFEKLFF